A selection of T cell receptor beta chains follows, all from one sample in a study of human T cells and chemical hapten exposure. A single record per CDR3 protein comes from TCRdb applying MiXCR to the RACE reads. The sample holds over 300,000 distinct CDR3 sequences, around 5.5% seen once. The specimen comprised whole blood, sampled in connection with sensitization to the hapten diphenylcyclopropenone (DPC). Receptors were obtained from a woman in her forties or fifties with alopecia areata. Some clones in this sample may be carry-over from other donors' samples. CDR3s include the opening cysteine and the closing phenylalanine or tryptophan. Each record gives: V gene, D gene, clone size, J gene, CDR3 DNA, CDR3 protein. The D gene is left open where the match is weak. Rows give clone size only sometimes, using once, few, many, or a class for an expanded clone.

>TRBV10-1|TRBD2|few|TRBJ2-4
TGCGCCAGCAGTGAGCAGACTACTCTCGGGACTAGCGGGCGCCTAGCCAAAAACATTCAGTACTTC
CASSEQTTLGTSGRLAKNIQYF
>TRBV6-2/TRBV6-3|.|few|TRBJ2-3
TGTGCCAGCAGTCAGAATTTCGGTGGAGATACGCAGTATTTT
CASSQNFGGDTQYF
>TRBV7-8|.|.|TRBJ2-1
TGTGCCAGCAGCTTAGTAGGCTGGGATGAGCAGTTCTTC
CASSLVGWDEQFF
>TRBV5-6|TRBD1|.|TRBJ1-2
TGTGCCAGCAACCAGGACAGGGGTGGCTACACCTTC
CASNQDRGGYTF
>TRBV7-6|.|few|TRBJ1-1
TGTGCCAGCAGCTTAGGTCCTACAGGCGAGGATCTATTGAACACTGAAGCTTTCTTT
CASSLGPTGEDLLNTEAFF
>TRBV9|.|.|TRBJ2-5
TGTGCCAGCAGCGCCGGGGTAGGGGCAGGGAAAGAGACCCAGTACTTC
CASSAGVGAGKETQYF
>TRBV2|TRBD2|many|TRBJ2-3
TGTGCCAGCAGTACCGAGACTAGCGGGGTAACAGATACGCAGTATTTT
CASSTETSGVTDTQYF
>TRBV29-1|TRBD2|many|TRBJ2-7
TGCAGCGTTGAAGTAGCGGGGGGCTGGAACGAGCAGTACTTC
CSVEVAGGWNEQYF
>TRBV9|TRBD2|many|TRBJ2-1
TGTGCCAGCAGCCCAAGACTAGCGGCTCCCTACAATGAGCAGTTCTTC
CASSPRLAAPYNEQFF
>TRBV28|TRBD2|.|TRBJ2-1
TGTGCCAGCAGTTTCCCCAGCGGGAGGGAGCCCAATGAGCAGTTCTTC
CASSFPSGREPNEQFF
>TRBV14|TRBD2|.|TRBJ2-3
TGTGCCAGCAGCCGAGGACTAGCGGCCCGAAGGCAGTATTTT
CASSRGLAARRQYF
>TRBV7-2|.|.|TRBJ2-1
TGTGCCAGCAGCTTAGGAGTGCGGGGCTCTTCTCACAATGAGCAGTTCTTC
CASSLGVRGSSHNEQFF
>TRBV4-1|TRBD2|many|TRBJ2-1
TGCGCCAGCAGCCAAGGTACCGGACCGGGACTACCCTACAATGAGCAGTTCTTC
CASSQGTGPGLPYNEQFF
>TRBV20-1|.|many|TRBJ2-2
TGCAGTGCTAGAAAGGACACCTCGAACACCGGGGAGCTGTTTTTT
CSARKDTSNTGELFF
>TRBV29-1|.|.|TRBJ2-3
TGCAGCGTTGGGGCTAGCGTCACAGATACGCAGTATTTT
CSVGASVTDTQYF
>TRBV3-1|TRBD2|many|TRBJ2-7
TGTGCCAGCAGCCCTACGGGACTACCCAACGAGCAGTACTTC
CASSPTGLPNEQYF
>TRBV23-1|.|.|TRBJ2-3
TGCGCCAGCCGGCCCCCCAGTCCCACAGATACGCAGTATTTT
CASRPPSPTDTQYF
>TRBV5-1|.|many|TRBJ2-7
TGCGCCAGCAGCACGGACCCTCCGGTTTACGAGCAGTACTTC
CASSTDPPVYEQYF
>TRBV5-4|TRBD2|few|TRBJ2-5
TGTGCCAGCAGCGGGGCGCGGGAGGACGGCATGGGGGAGACCCAGTACTTC
CASSGAREDGMGETQYF
>TRBV7-2|.|many|TRBJ2-7
TGTGCCAGCAGCTTACCCGGAGACGAGCAGTACTTC
CASSLPGDEQYF
>TRBV20-1|TRBD1|.|TRBJ2-3
TGCAGTGCTTGGACAGGGACCGACATGTTTACAGATACGCAGTATTTT
CSAWTGTDMFTDTQYF
>TRBV6-2/TRBV6-3|.|.|TRBJ2-7
TGTGCCAGCAGTTACTCGAATGGGGGCAATGAGCAGTACTTC
CASSYSNGGNEQYF
>TRBV19|.|.|TRBJ1-4
TGTGCCAGTAGTATGGGCCAGGACACCATTTTT
CASSMGQDTIF
>TRBV10-3|TRBD1|many|TRBJ2-6
TGTGCCATCAGTGAGCCCGCAATCGAGACAGGGGGCGAGTCTGGGGCCAACGTCCTGACTTTC
CAISEPAIETGGESGANVLTF
>TRBV7-2|TRBD1|many|TRBJ2-3
TGTGCCAGCAGCAAGGGACAGGGGACAGATACGCAGTATTTT
CASSKGQGTDTQYF
>TRBV7-9|TRBD1|many|TRBJ2-7
TGTGCCAGCGGGACAGGACCTTACGAGCAGTACTTC
CASGTGPYEQYF
>TRBV12-3/TRBV12-4|.|many|TRBJ2-3
TGTGCCAGCAGTTTATGGGGGAGTAGCACAGATACGCAGTATTTT
CASSLWGSSTDTQYF
>TRBV20-1|TRBD1|many|TRBJ1-6
TGCAGTGCTAGAGGCGACAGGGGGAATTCACCCCTCCACTTT
CSARGDRGNSPLHF
>TRBV12-3/TRBV12-4|TRBD1|few|TRBJ2-7
TGTGCCAGCAGTTTTACAGGGGCTGACGAGCAGTACTTC
CASSFTGADEQYF
>TRBV12-3/TRBV12-4|.|many|TRBJ2-7
TGTGCCAGCAGAGTAAGCAGTGGAAGCTACGAGCAGTACTTC
CASRVSSGSYEQYF
>TRBV13|.|few|TRBJ2-3
TGTGCCAGCAGCCCCAATTCCGGGCCTAGGGACGATACGCAGTATTTT
CASSPNSGPRDDTQYF
>TRBV5-1|TRBD2|.|TRBJ2-7
TGCGCCAGCAGCCTTCCACTAGCGGGAAGTTCCGACGAGCAGTACTTC
CASSLPLAGSSDEQYF
>TRBV4-1|.|many|TRBJ2-7
TGCGCCAGCAGCCATCCCGGGAGCTCCGAGCAGTACTTC
CASSHPGSSEQYF
>TRBV24-1|TRBD2|.|TRBJ2-7
TGTGCCACCGGGATAGCGGGGGACTACTCCTACGAGCAGTACTTC
CATGIAGDYSYEQYF
>TRBV6-1|.|.|TRBJ1-6
TGTGCCAGCAGTGAAGCTTCGGGAGGCGCTGGTAGGGGTTCACCCCTCCACTTT
CASSEASGGAGRGSPLHF
>TRBV4-2|TRBD1|few|TRBJ1-6
TGTGCCAGCAGCCAAGAGGAACAGGGGGCGCGCAATTCACCCCTCCACTTT
CASSQEEQGARNSPLHF
>TRBV3-1|TRBD1|many|TRBJ1-1
TGTGCCAGCAGCCCAGACAGGGTCACTGAAGCTTTCTTT
CASSPDRVTEAFF
>TRBV11-2|.|many|TRBJ2-7
TGTGCCAGCAGCCCCGGGACGTTCCCCTACGAGCAGTACTTC
CASSPGTFPYEQYF
>TRBV7-9|TRBD2|many|TRBJ2-3
TGTGCCAGCAGCTTAGCGGGCCTAGGAGGTCCGGGAGGAAGCGGAGATACGCAGTATTTT
CASSLAGLGGPGGSGDTQYF
>TRBV5-4|.|.|TRBJ2-1
TGTGCCAGCAGCTTGGGGTCTAGCCTAATGGGTGAGCAGTTCTTC
CASSLGSSLMGEQFF
>TRBV7-9|.|.|TRBJ1-4
TGTGCCAGCAGCTTTGGCAATATGGGTGAAAAACTGTTTTTT
CASSFGNMGEKLFF
>TRBV6-5|TRBD2|many|TRBJ2-3
TGTGCCAGCAGTTACGGAAGACTAGCGGGGGCAGATACGCAGTATTTT
CASSYGRLAGADTQYF
>TRBV10-3|.|few|TRBJ1-2
TGTGCCATCAGTTATGGACAATTCTACACCTTC
CAISYGQFYTF